One sample yielded the 19 T cell receptor beta chains listed below, sequenced in a study of CD8 T cells in ankylosing spondylitis. TCRdb processed the 5' RACE reads anew with MiXCR; each CDR3 protein has one entry. Here the sample spans some 52,000 distinct CDR3 sequences, 6.5% to 8% being singletons. Sequenced input: blood, either unsorted or a sorted T cell fraction (not recorded which). These receptors all come from a female donor with ankylosing spondylitis or in good health (not recorded which).

There are many counts of this clonotype. This chain connects TRBV12-5 to TRBJ1-2, with D maybe TRBD1 (5 bases). This CDR3 spans 16 amino acids. Germline-derived CDR1 and CDR2 are LGHNT and FRNRAP. The V end was cut by 1 base, the J end by 4 bases, with 16 bases between. CDR3 DNA: TGTGCTAGTGGTTTGGACGTCGGGGGTTTCGGCTATGGCTACACCTTC. Amino acid sequence: CASGLDVGGFGYGYTF.

This clonotype has a count of ten or more. The gene calls are TRBV4-3 and TRBJ2-1; 11 bases match TRBD2. CDR1 LGHNA and CDR2 YSLEER come from the germline V gene. Trimming cost V 0 bases and J 0 bases; bases outside gene matches: 7. This CDR3 is built from 19 residues. This chain's CDR3 is CASSQEPSGGSSSYNEQFF. The CDR3 bases are TGCGCCAGCAGCCAAGAACCTAGCGGGGGGTCGAGCTCCTACAATGAGCAGTTCTTC.

This clonotype came up many times. The chain carries TRBV6-5 and TRBJ2-7; tentatively, D is TRBD2 (5 bases). The V end lost 1 base, the J end lost 1 base, and 8 bases lay between the germline ends. In germline, CDR1 is MNHEY, CDR2 SVGAGI. The CDR3 covers 14 residues. CDR3 in DNA: TGTGCCAGCAGTTACTTAAGAGGGTCCTACGAGCAGTACTTC. Translated, it gives CASSYLRGSYEQYF.

CDR3 protein: CASRRTINNSPLHF. In DNA, the CDR3 is TGCGCCAGCAGGCGGACAATCAATAATTCACCCCTCCACTTT. V gene TRBV5-1 combines with J gene TRBJ1-6, with D perhaps TRBD1 (5 bases). Germline assignment: CDR1 SGHRS and CDR2 YFSETQ. This CDR3 is built from 14 residues. Trimming stripped 5 bases from V and 5 bases from J, with 11 bases between.

This clonotype was seen at least ten times. The chain combines TRBV3-1 with TRBJ2-6; TRBD1 is a possible D gene (5 bases). The CDR3 covers 15 residues. V was pared by 4 bases and J by 1 base, with 8 bases between. Germline CDR1 and CDR2: LGHDT and YNNKEL (reference sequence). CDR3 residues: CASSRKGSGANVLTF. CDR3 sequence (DNA): TGTGCCAGCAGCCGCAAGGGGTCTGGGGCCAACGTCCTGACTTTC.

This clonotype was picked up many times. The chain employs TRBV5-1 and TRBJ2-2, with D possibly being TRBD2 (7 bases). The germline CDR1 and CDR2 sequences are SGHRS and YFSETQ. The V gene lost 1 base and the J gene lost 3 bases, with 13 bases spanning the gap. This CDR3 has 16 amino acids. CDR3 in DNA: TGCGCCAGCAGCTTGATAGGCGGGGGCGACACCGGGGAGCTGTTTTTT. It translates to CASSLIGGGDTGELFF.

This clonotype has a count of ten or more. This chain links TRBV20-1 with TRBJ2-1; D tentatively fits TRBD1 or TRBD2 (6 bases each). The germline gives CDR1 DFQATT, CDR2 SNEGSKA (reference sequence). The CDR3 covers 15 residues. Trimming cost V 1 base and J 9 bases, with 19 bases left between them. CDR3 sequence (DNA): TGCAGTGCTAGAGTTCCGGGGGCCCTAGGAAGTGAGCAGTTCTTC. This sequence encodes CSARVPGALGSEQFF.

Many counts were recorded for this clonotype. The CDR3 reads CAISPGARSYEQYF. The CDR3 DNA reads TGTGCCATCAGTCCGGGGGCGCGGTCCTACGAGCAGTACTTC. This sequence joins TRBV10-3 and TRBJ2-7; D may be TRBD1 or TRBD2 (6 bases each). CDR1 ENHRY and CDR2 SYGVKD come from the germline V gene. The CDR3 contains 14 residues. V lost 5 bases and J 1 base, leaving 12 bases between the germline ends.

This clonotype was detected many times. This sequence joins TRBV18 and TRBJ2-4; D ambiguous. Trimming removed 3 bases at V and 0 bases at J, with 9 bases between. CDR1 is KGHSH and CDR2 is LQKENI in the germline V gene. The CDR3 is 15 amino acids. CDR3 residues: CASSPNSLAKNIQYF. The CDR3 DNA follows: TGTGCCAGCTCACCCAACAGCCTAGCCAAAAACATTCAGTACTTC. The variable domain in full, with the rest retrieved from reference TRBV18 and TRBJ2-4, is NAGVMQNPRHLVRRRGQEARLRCSPMKGHSHVYWYRQLPEEGLKFMVYLQKENIIDESGMPKERFSAEFPKEGPSILRIQQVVRGDSAAYFCASSPNSLAKNIQYFGAGTRLSVL.

In its sample, this clonotype was seen many times. CDR3 in amino acids: CASMRASGGTDTQYF. The CDR3, as DNA: TGCGCCAGCATGAGGGCTTCGGGGGGCACAGATACGCAGTATTTT. V gene TRBV5-1 combines with J gene TRBJ2-3; weak D call: TRBD2 (6 bases). Germline lookup yields CDR1 SGHRS and CDR2 YFSETQ. The CDR3 spans 15 residues. V was trimmed by 6 bases and J by 1 base, leaving 15 bases between them.

V is TRBV2 and J is TRBJ1-2, with TRBD1 matching over 8 bases. The CDR3 consists of 16 residues. Trimming cost V 8 bases and J 8 bases; bases outside gene matches: 19. The germline CDR1 and CDR2 sequences are SNHLY and FYNNEI. CDR3 sequence reads: CASGAQTGAAPWGYTF. The DNA for the CDR3 is TGTGCCAGCGGAGCACAGACAGGGGCGGCCCCGTGGGGCTACACCTTC.

There are many counts of this clonotype. The chain links TRBV5-1 to TRBJ2-7, with D possibly being TRBD2 (5 bases). Trimming took 0 bases from V and 4 from J, leaving 8 bases between them. CDR3 length equals 13 residues. Germline V gene sequence: CDR1 SGHRS, CDR2 YFSETQ. CDR3 nucleotides: TGCGCCAGCAGCTTGGCCGGGGAATACGAGCAGTACTTC. Its protein product is CASSLAGEYEQYF.

V gene TRBV3-1 combines with J gene TRBJ2-7; TRBD2 is a possible D gene (5 bases). The CDR3 contains 11 residues. With 3 bases removed from V and 6 bases from J, the gap between germline ends came to 6 bases. Per germline, CDR1 LGHDT and CDR2 YNNKEL (reference sequence). The CDR3 DNA is TGTGCCAGCAGCCAGGGGAGCGAGCAGTACGTC. Its translation: CASSQGSEQYV.

The gene calls are TRBV6-2 or TRBV6-3 and TRBJ1-2; TRBD1 aligns across 7 bases. V shed 0 bases, J shed 9 bases, and the junction held 7 bases outside the gene matches. CDR3 length: 14 amino acids. Per germline, CDR1 MNHEY and CDR2 SVGEGT. As DNA, the CDR3 is TGTGCCAGCAGTTACTCCAGACAGGGTGGGAGCTACACCTTC. Translation: CASSYSRQGGSYTF.

This clonotype was seen only a few times. The chain links TRBV7-6 to TRBJ2-1, with D possibly matching TRBD2 (5 bases). CDR1 and CDR2 (germline): SGHVS, FNYEAQ. Trimming pared 2 bases from V and 6 bases from J, leaving 20 bases between. The CDR3 contains 17 residues. The CDR3 nucleotides read TGTGCCAGCAGCTTAAAAGGTGACGGCCGGGGTAGCAATGAGCAGTTCTTC. Translation gives CASSLKGDGRGSNEQFF.

In this sample, this clonotype turned up many times. In DNA form, the CDR3 reads TGCGCCAGCAGCCCGACTCCGGGGCGCACCGGGGAGCTGTTTTTT. It is translated as CASSPTPGRTGELFF. J is TRBJ2-2 and V is TRBV5-1; D is tentatively TRBD1 or TRBD2 (5 bases each). The V end lost 4 bases, the J end lost 4 bases, and 14 bases lay between the germline ends. This CDR3 has 15 amino acids. CDR1 is SGHRS and CDR2 is YFSETQ in the germline V gene.

This clonotype was seen at least ten times. The chain is built from TRBV12-3 or TRBV12-4 and TRBJ2-2; TRBD1 matches at 11 bases. Trimming at V came to 3 bases and at J to 4 bases, leaving 1 base not matched to a gene. The CDR3 is 15 residues long. For the CDR3, the DNA is TGTGCCAGCAGTTTGGGGACAGGGGGCACCGGGGAGCTGTTTTTT. This encodes CASSLGTGGTGELFF.

This clonotype has ten or more counts. The chain is built from TRBV12-3 or TRBV12-4 and TRBJ1-2; tentative D call: TRBD1 (5 bases). The CDR3 sequence is 12 residues long. Trimming removed 3 bases from V and 4 bases from J, with 6 bases in between. Here the CDR3 reads CASSLGPYGYTF. In DNA, the CDR3 is TGTGCCAGCAGTTTGGGACCCTATGGCTACACCTTC.

This clonotype has ten or more counts. The J gene is TRBJ2-1, the V gene TRBV20-1; D gene uncertain. The CDR3 extends over 13 amino acids. CDR1 and CDR2 from the germline V gene are DFQATT and SNEGSKA (reference sequence). V gave up 4 bases and J gave up 5 bases, with 12 bases separating them. CDR3 loop: CSATRSLNNEQFF. CDR3 bases: TGCAGTGCTACACGCTCCCTCAACAATGAGCAGTTCTTC.